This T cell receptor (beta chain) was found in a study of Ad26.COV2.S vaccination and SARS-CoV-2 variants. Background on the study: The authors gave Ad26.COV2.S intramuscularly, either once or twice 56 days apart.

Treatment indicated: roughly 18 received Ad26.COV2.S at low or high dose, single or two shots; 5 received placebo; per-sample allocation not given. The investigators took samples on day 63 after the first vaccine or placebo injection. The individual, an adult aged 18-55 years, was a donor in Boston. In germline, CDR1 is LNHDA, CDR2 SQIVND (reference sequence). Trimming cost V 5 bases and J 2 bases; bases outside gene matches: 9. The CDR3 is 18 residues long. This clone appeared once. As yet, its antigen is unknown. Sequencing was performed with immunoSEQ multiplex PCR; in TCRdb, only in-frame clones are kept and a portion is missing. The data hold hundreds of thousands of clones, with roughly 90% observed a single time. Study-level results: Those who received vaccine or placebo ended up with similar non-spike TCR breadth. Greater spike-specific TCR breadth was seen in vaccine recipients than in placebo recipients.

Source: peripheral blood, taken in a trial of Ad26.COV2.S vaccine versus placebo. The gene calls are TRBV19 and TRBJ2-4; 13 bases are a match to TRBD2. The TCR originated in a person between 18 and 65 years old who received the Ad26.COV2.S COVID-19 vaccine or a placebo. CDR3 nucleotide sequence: TGTGCCAGTAGTCCAAGGACTAGCGGGAGAACGCCCAAAAACATTCAGTACTTC. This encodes CASSPRTSGRTPKNIQYF.